These 8 T cell receptor beta chains came from one sample sequenced in a study of cytomegalovirus exposure and HLA in healthy donors. The PCR employed 60 Vbeta primers together with 13 Jbeta primers. Clones were read by immunoSEQ multiplex PCR, and TCRdb kept only the in-frame ones, dropping some. Of about 160,000 clones listed, roughly 79% are singletons. The sample was PBMCs. These receptors were taken from a woman between 50 and 59 years old in good health and CMV-seronegative.

CDR3 in DNA: TGCGCCAGCAGCTCGGGTTTCCTCCGGGACCCTAAGGGGGATGAGCAGTTCTTC. Its translation: CASSSGFLRDPKGDEQFF. This sequence joins TRBV5-1 and TRBJ2-1; possibly TRBD1 for D (6 bases). The V gene's germline CDR1 is SGHRS and CDR2 YFSETQ. Trimming pared 3 bases from V and 8 bases from J, leaving 27 bases between. This CDR3 contains 18 residues.

This clone was detected once. This chain joins TRBV18 and TRBJ2-3; D is possibly TRBD2 (5 bases). CDR3 size: 14 residues. CDR1 is KGHSH, CDR2 LQKENI, per germline. V lost 6 bases and J lost 1, with 11 bases in between. The CDR3 DNA reads as TGTGCCAGCTCCCTCCTCGGGGGCACAGATACGCAGTATTTT. Translated: CASSLLGGTDTQYF.

The V gene is TRBV14, the J gene TRBJ2-5; 7 bases agree with TRBD1. Trimming at V came to 4 bases and at J to 5 bases, leaving 7 bases not matched to a gene. This CDR3 has 14 residues. Germline V gene lookup returns CDR1 SGHDN and CDR2 FVKESK. CDR3 DNA: TGTGCCAGCAGCCGAGGGACAGCGGCGGAGACCCAGTACTTC. Translating gives CASSRGTAAETQYF.

The gene calls are TRBV5-1 and TRBJ1-6; weak D call: TRBD1 (5 bases). Germline CDR1 and CDR2: SGHRS and YFSETQ. There are 15 residues in the CDR3. V was cut by 7 bases and J by 3 bases, with 14 bases left in between. CDR3 DNA sequence: TGCGCCAGCCAACCGGGGGTCGACTATAATTCACCCCTCCACTTT. This gives the protein CASQPGVDYNSPLHF.

The chain uses TRBV9 and TRBJ2-7, with 11 bases identical to TRBD2. The ends lost 2 bases at V and 4 bases at J; junction bases unmatched: 5. The CDR3 totals 15 residues. Germline assignment: CDR1 SGDLS and CDR2 YYNGEE. As DNA, the CDR3 is TGTGCCAGCAGCGTGTCTAGCGGGGGGAAATACGAGCAGTACTTC. Translation: CASSVSSGGKYEQYF.

This clone was counted ten times or more. V gene TRBV7-6 combines with J gene TRBJ2-3; tentative D call: TRBD2 (6 bases). The CDR3 covers 16 residues. The germline V gene encodes CDR1 SGHVS and CDR2 FNYEAQ. V shed 3 bases and J shed 5 bases, with 18 bases lying between them. This chain's CDR3 is CASSLTSGGHGDTQYF. The CDR3 DNA follows: TGTGCCAGCAGCTTGACTAGTGGCGGGCATGGAGATACGCAGTATTTT.

J is TRBJ1-2 and V is TRBV6-1; weak D call: TRBD1 (6 bases). Trimming left V 8 bases short and J 8 bases short, with 12 bases between. Germline-derived CDR1 and CDR2 are MNHNS and SASEGT. This CDR3 has 11 amino acids. CDR3: CASAGARGYTF. CDR3 DNA sequence: TGTGCCAGCGCGGGGGCTAGGGGCTACACCTTC.

The chain uses TRBV19 and TRBJ2-1; 8 bases line up with TRBD2. The length of the CDR3 is 15 residues. The ends lost 5 bases at V and 8 bases at J; junction bases unmatched: 11. The germline gives CDR1 LNHDA, CDR2 SQIVND (reference sequence). CDR3 protein: CASSPQRESGDEQFF. The CDR3 DNA sequence: TGTGCCAGTAGTCCCCAGCGGGAGTCGGGCGATGAGCAGTTCTTC.